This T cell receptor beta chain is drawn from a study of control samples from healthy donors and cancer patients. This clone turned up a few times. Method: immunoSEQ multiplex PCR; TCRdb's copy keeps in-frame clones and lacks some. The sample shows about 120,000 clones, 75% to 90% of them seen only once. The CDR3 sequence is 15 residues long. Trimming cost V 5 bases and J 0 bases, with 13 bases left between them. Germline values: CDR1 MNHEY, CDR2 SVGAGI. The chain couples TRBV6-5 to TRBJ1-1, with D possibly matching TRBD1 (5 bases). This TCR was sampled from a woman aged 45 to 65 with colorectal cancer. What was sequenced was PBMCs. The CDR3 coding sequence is TGTGCCAGCAGTCGGGACGGAACATTGAACACTGAAGCTTTCTTT. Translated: CASSRDGTLNTEAFF.